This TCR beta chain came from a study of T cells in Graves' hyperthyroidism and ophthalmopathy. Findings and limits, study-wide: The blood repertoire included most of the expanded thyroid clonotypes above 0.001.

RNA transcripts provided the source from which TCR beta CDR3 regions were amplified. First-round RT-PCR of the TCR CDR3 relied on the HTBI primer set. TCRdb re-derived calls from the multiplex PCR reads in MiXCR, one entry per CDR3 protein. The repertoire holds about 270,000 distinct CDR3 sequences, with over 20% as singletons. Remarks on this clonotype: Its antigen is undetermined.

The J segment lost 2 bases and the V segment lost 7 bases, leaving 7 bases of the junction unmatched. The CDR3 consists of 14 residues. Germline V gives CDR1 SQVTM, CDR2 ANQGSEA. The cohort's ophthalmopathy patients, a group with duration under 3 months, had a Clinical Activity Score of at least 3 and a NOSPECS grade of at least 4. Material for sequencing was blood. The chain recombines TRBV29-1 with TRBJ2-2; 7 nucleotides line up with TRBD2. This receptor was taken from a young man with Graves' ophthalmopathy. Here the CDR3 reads CSAGGRGNTGELFF. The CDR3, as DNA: TGCAGCGCGGGGGGACGGGGAAACACCGGGGAGCTGTTTTTT.